This T cell receptor beta chain was sequenced for a study of early T cells in non-severe SARS-CoV-2 infection. Study overall: Alpha and beta chains were unpaired, from unsorted whole-blood bulk RNA.

Individually, cDNA molecules had unique molecular identifiers attached to them. Using its own MiXCR run on the 5' RACE reads, TCRdb lists one record per CDR3 protein. Of about 27,000 distinct CDR3 sequences in the sample, around 5% were seen once. This clonotype was recorded many times. Germline loops: CDR1 MNHEY, CDR2 SVGEGT. This CDR3 contains 16 residues. Trimming cost V 6 bases and J 6 bases, with 21 bases left between them. The sample comprised whole blood. The rearrangement links TRBV6-2 or TRBV6-3 to TRBJ1-5, with D tentatively TRBD1 (5 bases). The TCR sequence derives from an adult who was a healthcare worker with PCR-confirmed SARS-CoV-2 infection or an uninfected control (not recorded which). This CDR3 reads CASSATGTVASQPQHF. The CDR3 nucleotides read TGTGCCAGCAGCGCTACCGGGACGGTGGCGAGTCAGCCCCAGCATTTT.